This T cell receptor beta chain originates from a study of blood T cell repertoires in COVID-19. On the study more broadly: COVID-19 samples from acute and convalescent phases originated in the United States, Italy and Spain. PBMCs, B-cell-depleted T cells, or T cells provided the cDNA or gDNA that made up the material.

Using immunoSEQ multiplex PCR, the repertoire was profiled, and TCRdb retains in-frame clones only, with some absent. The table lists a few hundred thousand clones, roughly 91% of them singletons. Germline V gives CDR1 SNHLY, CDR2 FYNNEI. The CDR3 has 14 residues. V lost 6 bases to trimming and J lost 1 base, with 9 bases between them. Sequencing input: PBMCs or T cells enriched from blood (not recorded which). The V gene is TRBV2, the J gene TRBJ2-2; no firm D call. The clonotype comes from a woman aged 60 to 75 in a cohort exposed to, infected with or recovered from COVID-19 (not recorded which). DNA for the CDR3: TGTGCCAGCAGCTCACTAAGGAACACCGGGGAGCTGTTTTTT. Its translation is CASSSLRNTGELFF.